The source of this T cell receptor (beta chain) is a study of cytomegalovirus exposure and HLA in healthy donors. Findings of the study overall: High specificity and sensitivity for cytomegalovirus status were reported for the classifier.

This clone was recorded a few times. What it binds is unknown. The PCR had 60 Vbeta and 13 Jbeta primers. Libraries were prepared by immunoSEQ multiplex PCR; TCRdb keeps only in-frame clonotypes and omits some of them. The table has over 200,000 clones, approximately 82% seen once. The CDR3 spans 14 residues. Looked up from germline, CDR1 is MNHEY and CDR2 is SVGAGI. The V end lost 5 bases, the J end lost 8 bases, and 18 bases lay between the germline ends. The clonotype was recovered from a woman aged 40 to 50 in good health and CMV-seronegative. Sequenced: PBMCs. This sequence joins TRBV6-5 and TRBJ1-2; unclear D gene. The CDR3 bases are TGTGCCAGCAGTGACAATAACGAGGGTAGGGGCTACACCTTC. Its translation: CASSDNNEGRGYTF.